Shown below are 9 T cell receptor beta chains from a single sample sequenced in a study of technical replicates of blood from several donors. Only in-frame clones appear in the TCRdb table, and some are missing; sequencing was by immunoSEQ multiplex PCR. The sample holds about 80,000 clones, around 94% seen once. The sequenced sample consisted of T cells isolated from PBMCs. Receptor source: a human donor in good health.

The chain joins TRBV28 to TRBJ2-7, with TRBD1 as a possible D gene (6 bases). The CDR3 has 15 amino acids. V was shortened by 7 bases and J by 4 bases, with 20 bases between the two germline ends. Germline lookup yields CDR1 MDHEN and CDR2 SYDVKM. The CDR3 region has the DNA TGTGCCAGCATCCAAGATGGACAGCGCAGGTACGAGCAGTACTTC. It is translated as CASIQDGQRRYEQYF.

V gene TRBV27 combines with J gene TRBJ2-5; the match to TRBD2 covers 8 bases. This CDR3 has 15 residues. The ends lost 4 bases at V and 4 bases at J; junction bases unmatched: 8. The V gene's germline CDR1 is MNHEY and CDR2 SMNVEV (reference sequence). The CDR3 DNA reads as TGTGCCAGCAGTTCTGGGACTAGTGGGCTAGAGACCCAGTACTTC. Protein: CASSSGTSGLETQYF.

This clone has only a few counts. The rearrangement uses TRBV6-6 and TRBJ1-1, with TRBD1 matching over 7 bases. Unmatched junction bases numbered 4, after V lost 2 bases and J lost 4 bases. Germline V gene sequence: CDR1 MNHNY, CDR2 SVGAGI (reference sequence). The CDR3 spans 14 residues. The CDR3 here is CASSYPTGATEAFF. Written as DNA, the CDR3 is TGTGCCAGCAGTTACCCTACAGGGGCCACTGAAGCTTTCTTT.

The chain joins TRBV27 to TRBJ2-2; a weak D match, TRBD1 (7 bases). This CDR3 contains 14 residues. V was clipped by 5 bases and J by 3 bases, with 10 bases between them. Germline V lookup: CDR1 MNHEY, CDR2 SMNVEV (reference sequence). CDR3 DNA: TGTGCCAGCAGTCCAGGGGGGTACACCGGGGAGCTGTTTTTT. Amino acid sequence: CASSPGGYTGELFF.

In this sample, this clone turned up a few times. The chain has TRBV19 and TRBJ2-7; 8 bases agree with TRBD1. In germline, CDR1 is LNHDA, CDR2 SQIVND (reference sequence). The V gene end was trimmed by 4 bases and the J gene end by 2 bases; junction bases not matched to a gene: 4. There are 14 residues in the CDR3. The CDR3 nucleotides are TGTGCCAGTAGTAACTCAGGGGGCGCCTACGAGCAGTACTTC. It translates to CASSNSGGAYEQYF.

This clone was observed once. This sequence joins TRBV19 and TRBJ2-7; D may be TRBD1 (5 bases). Germline CDR1 is LNHDA and CDR2 is SQIVND (reference sequence). The CDR3 consists of 14 residues. The V end lost 4 bases, the J end lost 2 bases, and 12 bases lay between the germline ends. CDR3 residues: CASSRGDSPYEQYF. The DNA for the CDR3 is TGTGCCAGTAGTAGAGGTGACAGCCCCTACGAGCAGTACTTC.

CDR3: CASSFRYTEAFF. The CDR3 DNA sequence: TGTGCCAGCAGCTTCAGGTACACTGAAGCTTTCTTT. The chain combines TRBV7-9 with TRBJ1-1; D gene unclear. Between the trimmed V and J ends, which lost 3 bases and 3 bases, there was a span of 5 bases. The CDR3 contains 12 residues. CDR1 SEHNR and CDR2 FQNEAQ come from the germline V gene (reference sequence).

The rearrangement links TRBV7-8 to TRBJ1-5; no clear D gene. Trimming took 0 bases from V and 3 from J, leaving 12 bases between them. Germline CDR1 SGHVS, CDR2 FQNEAQ. The CDR3 runs to 16 residues. CDR3 in DNA: TGTGCCAGCAGCTTAGCAAGAGGGCAGACCAATCAGCCCCAGCATTTT. It yields the protein CASSLARGQTNQPQHF.

This chain uses TRBV2 with TRBJ1-1, with D maybe TRBD1 (6 bases). The V end was cut by 11 bases, the J end by 2 bases, with 9 bases between. The CDR3 is 11 residues long. The germline gives CDR1 SNHLY, CDR2 FYNNEI. This chain's CDR3 is CALQGNTEAFF. DNA of the CDR3: TGTGCCCTACAGGGCAACACTGAAGCTTTCTTT.